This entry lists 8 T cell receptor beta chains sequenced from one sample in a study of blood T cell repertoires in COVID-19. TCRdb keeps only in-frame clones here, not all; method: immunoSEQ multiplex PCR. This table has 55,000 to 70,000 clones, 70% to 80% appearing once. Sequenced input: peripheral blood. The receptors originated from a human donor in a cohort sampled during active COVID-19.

The CDR3, as DNA: TGTGCCAGCAGACCAGGGGGGCTCCAAGAGACCCAGTACTTC. It is translated as CASRPGGLQETQYF. The rearrangement links TRBV3-1 (or the pseudogene TRBV3-2) to TRBJ2-5; D is possibly TRBD1 (7 bases). The CDR3 covers 14 residues. Trimming pared 6 bases from V and 1 base from J, leaving 12 bases between. The germline gives CDR1 LGHDT, CDR2 YNNKEL (reference sequence).

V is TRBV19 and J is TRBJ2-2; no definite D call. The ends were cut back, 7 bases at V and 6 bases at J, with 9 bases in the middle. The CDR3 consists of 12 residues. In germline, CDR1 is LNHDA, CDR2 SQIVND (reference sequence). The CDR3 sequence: CASTPSAGELFF. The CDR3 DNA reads TGTGCCAGTACCCCAAGCGCCGGGGAGCTGTTTTTT.

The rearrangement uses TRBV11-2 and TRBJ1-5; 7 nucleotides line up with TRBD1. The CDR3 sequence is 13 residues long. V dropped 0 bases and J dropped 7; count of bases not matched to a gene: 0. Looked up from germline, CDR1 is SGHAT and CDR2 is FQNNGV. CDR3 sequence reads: CASSLEGGQPQHF. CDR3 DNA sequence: TGTGCCAGCAGCTTAGAAGGGGGCCAGCCCCAGCATTTT.

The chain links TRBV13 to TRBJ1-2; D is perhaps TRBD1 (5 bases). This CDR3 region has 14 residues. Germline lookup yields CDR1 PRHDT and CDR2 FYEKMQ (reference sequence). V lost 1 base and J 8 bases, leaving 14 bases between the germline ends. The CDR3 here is CASSLVGRDEGYTF. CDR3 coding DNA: TGTGCCAGCAGCTTAGTGGGCAGGGATGAAGGCTACACCTTC. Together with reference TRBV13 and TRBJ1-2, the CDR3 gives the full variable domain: AAGVIQSPRHLIKEKRETATLKCYPIPRHDTVYWYQQGPGQDPQFLISFYEKMQSDKGSIPDRFSAQQFSDYHSELNMSSLELGDSALYFCASSLVGRDEGYTFGSGTRLTVV.

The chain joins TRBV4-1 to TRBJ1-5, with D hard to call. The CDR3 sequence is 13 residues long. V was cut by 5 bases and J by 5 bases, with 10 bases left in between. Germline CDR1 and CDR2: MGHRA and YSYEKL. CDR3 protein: CASSAMPDQPQHF. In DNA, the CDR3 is TGCGCCAGCAGCGCAATGCCAGATCAGCCCCAGCATTTT.

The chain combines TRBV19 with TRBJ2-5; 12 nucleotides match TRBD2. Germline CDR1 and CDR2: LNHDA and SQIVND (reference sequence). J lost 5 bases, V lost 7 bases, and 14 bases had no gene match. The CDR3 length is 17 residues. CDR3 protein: CASKALTTSGSAETQYF. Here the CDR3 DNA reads TGTGCCAGTAAGGCTCTGACGACTAGCGGGAGTGCGGAGACCCAGTACTTC.

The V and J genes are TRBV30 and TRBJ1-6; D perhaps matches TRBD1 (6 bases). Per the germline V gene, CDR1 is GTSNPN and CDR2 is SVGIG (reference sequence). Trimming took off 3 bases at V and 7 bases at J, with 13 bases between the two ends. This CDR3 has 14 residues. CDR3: CAWSGQISNSPLHF. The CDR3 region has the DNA TGTGCCTGGAGCGGACAGATTTCAAATTCACCCCTCCACTTT.

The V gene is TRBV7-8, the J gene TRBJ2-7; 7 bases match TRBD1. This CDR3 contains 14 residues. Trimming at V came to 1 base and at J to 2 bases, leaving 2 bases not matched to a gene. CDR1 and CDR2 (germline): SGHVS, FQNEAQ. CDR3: CASSLGDSTYEQYF. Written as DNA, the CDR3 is TGTGCCAGCAGCTTAGGGGACAGCACCTACGAGCAGTACTTC.